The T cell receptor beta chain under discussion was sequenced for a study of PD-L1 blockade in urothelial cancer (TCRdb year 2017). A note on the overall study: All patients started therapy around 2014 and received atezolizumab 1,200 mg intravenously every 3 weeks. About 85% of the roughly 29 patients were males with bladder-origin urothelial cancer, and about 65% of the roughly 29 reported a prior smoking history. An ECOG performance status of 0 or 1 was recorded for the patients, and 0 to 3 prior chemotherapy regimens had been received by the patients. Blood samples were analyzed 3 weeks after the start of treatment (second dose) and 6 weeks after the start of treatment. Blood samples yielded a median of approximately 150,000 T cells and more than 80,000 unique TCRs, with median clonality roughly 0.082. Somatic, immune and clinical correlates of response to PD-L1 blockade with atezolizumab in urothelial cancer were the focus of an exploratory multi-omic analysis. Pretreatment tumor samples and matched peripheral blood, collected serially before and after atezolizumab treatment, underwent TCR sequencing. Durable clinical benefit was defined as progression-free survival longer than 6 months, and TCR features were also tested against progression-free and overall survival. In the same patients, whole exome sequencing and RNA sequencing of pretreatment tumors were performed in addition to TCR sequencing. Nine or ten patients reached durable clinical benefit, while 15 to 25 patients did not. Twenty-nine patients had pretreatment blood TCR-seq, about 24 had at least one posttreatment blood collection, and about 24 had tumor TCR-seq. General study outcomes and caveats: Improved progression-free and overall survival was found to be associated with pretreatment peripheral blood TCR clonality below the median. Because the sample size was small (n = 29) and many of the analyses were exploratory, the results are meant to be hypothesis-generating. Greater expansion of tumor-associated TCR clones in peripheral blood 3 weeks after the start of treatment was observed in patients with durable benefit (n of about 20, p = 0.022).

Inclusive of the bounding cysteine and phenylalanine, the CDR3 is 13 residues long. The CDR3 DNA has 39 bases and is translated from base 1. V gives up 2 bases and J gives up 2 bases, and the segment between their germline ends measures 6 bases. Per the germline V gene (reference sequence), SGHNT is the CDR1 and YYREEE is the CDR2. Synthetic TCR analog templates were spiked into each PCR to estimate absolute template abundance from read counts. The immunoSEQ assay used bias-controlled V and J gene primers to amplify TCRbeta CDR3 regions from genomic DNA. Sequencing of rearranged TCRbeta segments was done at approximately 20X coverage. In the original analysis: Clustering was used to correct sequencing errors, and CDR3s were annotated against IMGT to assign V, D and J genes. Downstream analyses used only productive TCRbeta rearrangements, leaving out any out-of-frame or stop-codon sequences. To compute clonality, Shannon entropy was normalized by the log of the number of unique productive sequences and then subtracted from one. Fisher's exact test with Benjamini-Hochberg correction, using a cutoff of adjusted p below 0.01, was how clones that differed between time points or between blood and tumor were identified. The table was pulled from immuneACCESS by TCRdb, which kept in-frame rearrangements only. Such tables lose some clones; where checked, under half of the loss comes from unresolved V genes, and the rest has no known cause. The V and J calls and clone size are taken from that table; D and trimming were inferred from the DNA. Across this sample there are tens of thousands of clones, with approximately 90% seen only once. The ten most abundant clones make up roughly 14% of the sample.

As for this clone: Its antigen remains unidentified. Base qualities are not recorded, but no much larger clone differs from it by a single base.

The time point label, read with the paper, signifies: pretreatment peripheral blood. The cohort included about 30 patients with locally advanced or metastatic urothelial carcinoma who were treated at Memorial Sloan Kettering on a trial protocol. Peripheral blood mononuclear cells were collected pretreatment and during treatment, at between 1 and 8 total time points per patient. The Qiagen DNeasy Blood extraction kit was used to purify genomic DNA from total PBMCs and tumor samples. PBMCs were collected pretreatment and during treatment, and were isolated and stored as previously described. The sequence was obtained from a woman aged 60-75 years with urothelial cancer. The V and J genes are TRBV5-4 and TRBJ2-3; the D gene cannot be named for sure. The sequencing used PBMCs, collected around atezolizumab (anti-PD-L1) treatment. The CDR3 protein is CASSFRVTDTQYF. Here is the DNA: TGTGCCAGCAGCTTCCGGGTCACAGATACGCAGTATTTT.